Listed here are 23 T cell receptor beta chains from one sample, sequenced in a study of T cell responses to AZD1222 COVID-19 vaccine. Here immunoSEQ multiplex PCR was the method, and the copy in TCRdb shows in-frame clones only, minus some. This table has 100,000 to 150,000 clones, around 83% appearing once. The specimen comprised peripheral blood, sampled 28 days after the second AZD1222 dose. The receptors shown here come from an adult who received the AZD1222 COVID-19 vaccine.

The rearrangement links TRBV5-4 to TRBJ1-2; D not certain. Trimming took off 0 bases at V and 8 bases at J, with 14 bases between the two ends. Per the germline V gene, CDR1 is SGHNT and CDR2 is YYREEE (reference sequence). This CDR3 is built from 14 residues. CDR3 sequence: CASSLALVREGYTF. In DNA form, the CDR3 reads TGTGCCAGCAGCTTGGCTTTGGTTCGGGAGGGCTACACCTTC.

This rearrangement joins TRBV3-1 (or the pseudogene TRBV3-2) to TRBJ2-5, with 15 nucleotides matching TRBD2. Germline assignment: CDR1 LGHDT and CDR2 YNNKEL (reference sequence). J was trimmed by 2 bases and V by 6 bases; bases with no gene match: 10. The CDR3 spans 18 residues. The CDR3 DNA reads as TGTGCCAGCAGGCAATCCGGGACTAGCGGGGGGCTACAAGAGACCCAGTACTTC. Protein product: CASRQSGTSGGLQETQYF.

This CDR3 is CATHRANNYGYTF. CDR3 in DNA: TGTGCCACCCACCGGGCAAATAACTATGGCTACACCTTC. The V call is TRBV10-3, the J call TRBJ1-2; D not resolved. This CDR3 comprises 13 residues. V shed 10 bases and J shed 1 base, with 13 bases lying between them. Germline CDR1 and CDR2: ENHRY and SYGVKD.

V gene TRBV4-2 combines with J gene TRBJ1-3; maybe TRBD1 (5 bases). CDR1 is LGHNA, CDR2 YNFKEQ, per germline. Trimming pared 0 bases from V and 2 bases from J, leaving 11 bases between. The CDR3 sequence is 16 residues long. The CDR3 DNA reads as TGTGCCAGCAGCCAAGATAGGGGCAGGACTGGAAACACCATATATTTT. Its translation is CASSQDRGRTGNTIYF.

This chain links TRBV7-2 with TRBJ1-4; 7 bases map to TRBD1. Per germline, CDR1 SGHTA and CDR2 FQGNSA. This CDR3 has 15 amino acids. V dropped 3 bases and J dropped 8; count of bases not matched to a gene: 9. DNA for the CDR3: TGTGCCAGCAGCTTCTACAGGGGCGTTGGGGAAAAACTGTTTTTT. It encodes CASSFYRGVGEKLFF.

As DNA, the CDR3 is TGTGCCAGCAGTCGACAGGGGTCCACCGGGGAGCTGTTTTTT. Its translation: CASSRQGSTGELFF. The chain is built from TRBV2 and TRBJ2-2; 8 bases line up with TRBD1. The CDR3 contains 14 residues. V trimming: 5 bases; J trimming: 4 bases; junction bases outside the gene matches: 3. Germline-derived CDR1 and CDR2 are SNHLY and FYNNEI.

The rearrangement links TRBV10-2 to TRBJ2-1, with 9 bases that match TRBD1. The CDR3 has 14 amino acids. CDR1 is WSHSY, CDR2 SAAADI, per germline. V lost 7 bases to trimming and J lost 6 bases; unmatched junction nucleotides: 7. The chain's CDR3 is CASIRTGVGNEQFF. Written as DNA, the CDR3 is TGCGCCAGCATCCGGACAGGGGTTGGCAATGAGCAGTTCTTC.

V gene TRBV5-4 combines with J gene TRBJ2-3; tentative D call: TRBD2 (6 bases). The germline V gene has CDR1 SGHNT and CDR2 YYREEE (reference sequence). There are 16 residues in the CDR3. Trimming left V 0 bases short and J 2 bases short, with 13 bases between. CDR3 residues: CASSLVRAGPTDTQYF. For the CDR3, the DNA is TGTGCCAGCAGCTTGGTTCGAGCGGGCCCCACAGATACGCAGTATTTT.

The V gene is TRBV25-1, the J gene TRBJ1-2; D perhaps matches TRBD1 (5 bases). The CDR3 sequence is 13 residues long. Germline CDR1 is MGHDK and CDR2 is SYGVNS. Trimming took 5 bases from V and 10 from J, leaving 17 bases between them. The CDR3 reads CASSFPGTAIYTF. CDR3 DNA sequence: TGTGCCAGCAGTTTCCCCGGGACGGCAATCTACACCTTC.

The sample holds one count of this clone. The gene calls are TRBV11-2 and TRBJ2-5; TRBD2 aligns across 7 bases. V dropped 1 base and J dropped 3; count of bases not matched to a gene: 8. CDR1 is SGHAT, CDR2 FQNNGV, per germline. The CDR3 covers 16 residues. The CDR3 DNA follows: TGTGCCAGCAGCTTAGCGGGGGGACTTCAGAAAGAGACCCAGTACTTC. Translated, it gives CASSLAGGLQKETQYF. The full variable domain, rest sourced from reference TRBV11-2 and TRBJ2-5, is EAGVAQSPRYKIIEKRQSVAFWCNPISGHATLYWYQQILGQGPKLLIQFQNNGVVDDSQLPKDRFSAERLKGVDSTLKIQPAKLEDSAVYLCASSLAGGLQKETQYFGPGTRLLVL.

The rearrangement joins TRBV5-5 to TRBJ1-5; TRBD1 agrees at 7 bases. Germline V CDR1 and CDR2: SGHKS, YYEKEE (reference sequence). Trimming cost V 3 bases and J 2 bases; bases outside gene matches: 2. The CDR3 has 14 residues. The DNA for the CDR3 is TGTGCCAGCAGCTCCGGACAGGGCAATCAGCCCCAGCATTTT. Its protein is CASSSGQGNQPQHF. Variable domain in full (rest from reference TRBV5-5 and TRBJ1-5): DAGVTQSPTHLIKTRGQQVTLRCSPISGHKSVSWYQQVLGQGPQFIFQYYEKEERGRGNFPDRFSARQFPNYSSELNVNALLLGDSALYLCASSSGQGNQPQHFGDGTRLSIL.

This clone was detected only once. This chain's CDR3 is CASSEAPSPLHF. In DNA, the CDR3 is TGTGCCAGCAGTGAAGCGCCTTCACCCCTCCACTTT. V and J are TRBV6-1 and TRBJ1-6, with D hard to call. CDR3 length: 12 amino acids. The germline gives CDR1 MNHNS, CDR2 SASEGT. With 0 bases removed from V and 9 bases from J, the gap between germline ends came to 3 bases.

The chain links TRBV7-8 to TRBJ2-7; D unresolved. The CDR3 spans 14 residues. CDR1 and CDR2 (germline): SGHVS, FQNEAQ. Trimming took off 1 base at V and 2 bases at J, with 9 bases between the two ends. The CDR3 sequence: CASSLGPRTYEQYF. The CDR3 nucleotides read TGTGCCAGCAGCTTAGGGCCGAGGACCTACGAGCAGTACTTC.

In its sample, this clone was seen once. The chain carries TRBV30 and TRBJ1-6, with D perhaps TRBD1 (5 bases). The CDR3 is 13 residues long. V shed 3 bases and J shed 7 bases, with 10 bases lying between them. The germline gives CDR1 GTSNPN, CDR2 SVGIG (reference sequence). The CDR3 DNA reads as TGTGCCTGGAGATCACCAGGGAATTCACCCCTCCACTTT. Protein product: CAWRSPGNSPLHF.

This rearrangement joins TRBV10-1 to TRBJ1-4; 7 nucleotides match TRBD1. The V and J ends lost 4 bases and 6 bases, in that order; junction bases with no gene match: 5. Germline V gives CDR1 WNHNN, CDR2 SYGVQD (reference sequence). The CDR3 length is 14 residues. The CDR3 region has the DNA TGCGCCAGCAGTGTCGGACAGGTGGATGAAAAACTGTTTTTT. It yields the protein CASSVGQVDEKLFF.

The chain uses TRBV7-9 and TRBJ1-4; D gene unclear. V lost 5 bases to trimming and J lost 6 bases, with 7 bases between them. Germline V lookup: CDR1 SEHNR, CDR2 FQNEAQ (reference sequence). This CDR3 contains 12 residues. The DNA of the CDR3 is TGTGCCAGCAGCACCTACGATGAAAAACTGTTTTTT. It specifies CASSTYDEKLFF.

CDR3 nucleotides: TGTGCCAGCAGCACAGGGGCAGGGGTTGGAAACACCATATATTTT. Protein: CASSTGAGVGNTIYF. The rearrangement links TRBV5-4 to TRBJ1-3; 7 bases are shared with TRBD1. The CDR3 has 15 amino acids. Germline assignment: CDR1 SGHNT and CDR2 YYREEE (reference sequence). V shed 4 bases and J 3 bases; nucleotides not matched to a gene: 7.

The V and J genes are TRBV5-5 and TRBJ2-7, with 10 bases that match TRBD1. Losses at the gene ends were 0 bases for V and 5 bases for J; bases not matched to a gene: 5. The germline CDR1 and CDR2 sequences are SGHKS and YYEKEE (reference sequence). The CDR3 consists of 15 residues. The CDR3 loop reads CASSLADRGFNEQYF. CDR3 DNA: TGTGCCAGCAGCTTGGCGGACAGGGGGTTTAACGAGCAGTACTTC. The full variable domain, its missing parts supplied by reference TRBV5-5 and TRBJ2-7, is DAGVTQSPTHLIKTRGQQVTLRCSPISGHKSVSWYQQVLGQGPQFIFQYYEKEERGRGNFPDRFSARQFPNYSSELNVNALLLGDSALYLCASSLADRGFNEQYFGPGTRLTVT.

V and J are TRBV27 and TRBJ1-1; TRBD1 matches 9 bases. The CDR3 consists of 16 residues. V shed 8 bases, J shed 6 bases, and the junction held 16 bases outside the gene matches. CDR1 MNHEY and CDR2 SMNVEV come from the germline V gene (reference sequence). CDR3 DNA sequence: TGTGCCAGCCGACGGACAGGGGTTGGGGGGTTCGCTGAAGCTTTCTTT. Protein sequence: CASRRTGVGGFAEAFF.

The chain has TRBV15 and TRBJ1-3; 8 nucleotides match TRBD1. V shed 0 bases and J 6 bases; nucleotides not matched to a gene: 4. CDR1 and CDR2 (germline): LNHNV, YYDKDF (reference sequence). The length of the CDR3 is 15 residues. As DNA, the CDR3 is TGTGCCACCAGCAGAGACGGACAGGGAAAAAACACCATATATTTT. Amino acid sequence: CATSRDGQGKNTIYF.

The chain has TRBV7-2 and TRBJ2-5, with TRBD2 identical over 9 bases. Germline CDR1 reads SGHTA; CDR2 reads FQGNSA. J was trimmed by 2 bases and V by 3 bases; bases with no gene match: 7. The CDR3 is 16 amino acids. The DNA for the CDR3 is TGTGCCAGCAGCTTGGGTAGCGGGGGCCCACAAGAGACCCAGTACTTC. Its translation is CASSLGSGGPQETQYF.

The chain recombines TRBV6-1 with TRBJ1-3; perhaps TRBD1 as D (6 bases). CDR3 length: 16 residues. Trimming stripped 2 bases from V and 0 bases from J, with 11 bases between. The germline CDR1 and CDR2 sequences are MNHNS and SASEGT. The CDR3 here is CASSERGASSGNTIYF. The DNA for the CDR3 is TGTGCCAGCAGTGAAAGGGGGGCCAGCTCTGGAAACACCATATATTTT.

In this sample, this clone turned up once. The chain is built from TRBV19 and TRBJ1-5; 8 nucleotides line up with TRBD1. V shed 6 bases, J shed 7 bases, and the junction held 14 bases outside the gene matches. CDR1 is LNHDA and CDR2 is SQIVND in the germline V gene (reference sequence). The CDR3 spans 16 residues. DNA for the CDR3: TGTGCCAGTAGGCTTCACACTCAGGGGGCTCGGCAGCCCCAGCATTTT. This sequence encodes CASRLHTQGARQPQHF.